The 15 T cell receptor beta chains below all came from one sample that was sequenced in a study of blood T cells in healthy people across ages. It was with a sample-barcoded 5' primer and a J-beta primer mix that a second PCR of about 6 to 12 cycles was run. In TCRdb, the 5' RACE reads were re-called with MiXCR into one record per CDR3 protein. Here the sample spans about 1.8 million distinct CDR3 sequences, around half being singletons. The sample consisted of blood. The receptors come from a middle-aged woman in good health.

This clonotype was picked up a small number of times. The germline gene is not matched at one end of the junction; a read error may be the cause. This rearrangement joins TRBV7-9 to TRBJ2-1, with D possibly being TRBD1 or TRBD2 (6 bases each). The CDR3 length is 17 residues. Germline loops: CDR1 SEHNR, CDR2 FQNEAQ (reference sequence). CDR3 in amino acids: CASSLGGGLARYNERFF. CDR3 DNA: TGTGCCAGCAGCTTAGGTGGGGGGCTGGCCCGATACAATGAGCGGTTCTTC. Full variable domain (rest looked up from reference TRBV7-9 and TRBJ2-1): DTGVSQNPRHKITKRGQNVTFRCDPISEHNRLYWYRQTLGQGPEFLTYFQNEAQLEKSRLLSDRFSAERPKGSFSTLEIQRTEQGDSAMYLCASSLGGGLARYNERFFGPGTRLTVL.

In the case of this clonotype: This clone may be a read error of a much larger clone one base away. The chain carries TRBV7-2 and TRBJ2-7, with 9 positions matching TRBD1. The CDR3 spans 15 residues. CDR1 is SGHTA and CDR2 is FQGNSA in the germline V gene. With V trimmed by 8 bases and J by 3 bases, 11 bases remained unmatched. The CDR3 here is CASGKDRGSVYEQYF. In DNA, the CDR3 is TGTGCCAGCGGCAAGGACAGGGGATCAGTCTACGAGCAGTACTTC.

This sequence joins TRBV11-2 and TRBJ2-7; 8 bases agree with TRBD1. Gene TRBJ2-5 matches the end of the DNA better, so the J call may be wrong. From germline, CDR1 is SGHAT and CDR2 FQNNGV. CDR3 length equals 14 residues. CDR3 DNA sequence: TGTGCCAGCAGCGACAGGGGATGGGAAGAGACCCAGTACTTC. Amino acid sequence: CASSDRGWEETQYF.

About this clonotype itself: This may come from a read error, since a much larger clone is one base off. This sequence joins TRBV6-5 and TRBJ2-3; D gene uncertain. The germline V gene encodes CDR1 MNHEY and CDR2 SVGAGI. The CDR3 runs to 14 residues. The CDR3 nucleotides are TGTGCCAGCAGTTACTCGAGTAGCACAGAGACGCAGTATTTT. It is translated as CASSYSSSTETQYF.

In its sample, this clonotype was seen a few times. The chain has TRBV29-1 and TRBJ2-5; 13 positions agree with TRBD2. Losses at the gene ends were 7 bases for V and 5 bases for J; bases not matched to a gene: 7. Germline V gene sequence: CDR1 SQVTM, CDR2 ANQGSEA. CDR3 length equals 14 residues. CDR3 nucleotide sequence: TGCAGCGCTGGGACTAGCGGGGTGAGGGAGACCCAGTACTTC. This encodes CSAGTSGVRETQYF.

V and J are TRBV19 and TRBJ2-1; 9 bases align to TRBD1. The V and J ends lost 6 bases and 6 bases, in that order; junction bases with no gene match: 9. The germline CDR1 and CDR2 sequences are LNHDA and SQIVND (reference sequence). The CDR3 covers 15 residues. CDR3 sequence (DNA): TGTGCCAGTAGCAACGACAGGGGGGTTGGCAATGAGCAGTTCTTC. Amino acids: CASSNDRGVGNEQFF.

The V gene is TRBV11-1, the J gene TRBJ2-1; either TRBD1 or TRBD2 may fit D (5 bases each). V was pared by 5 bases and J by 13 bases, with 12 bases between. Looked up from germline, CDR1 is SGHAT and CDR2 is FQDESV (reference sequence). The CDR3 sequence is 11 residues long. The CDR3 coding sequence is TGTGCCAGCAGCCCTAAGGGACCACAGTTCTTC. It specifies CASSPKGPQFF. The variable domain in full, with the rest retrieved from reference TRBV11-1 and TRBJ2-1, is EAEVAQSPRYKITEKSQAVAFWCDPISGHATLYWYRQILGQGPELLVQFQDESVVDDSQLPKDRFSAERLKGVDSTLKIQPAELGDSAMYLCASSPKGPQFFGPGTRLTVL.

J is TRBJ1-1 and V is TRBV11-1; no definite D call. Trimming removed 4 bases from V and 7 bases from J, with 13 bases in between. The CDR3 length is 13 residues. CDR1 is SGHAT and CDR2 is FQDESV in the germline V gene (reference sequence). CDR3 in DNA: TGTGCCAGCAGCTCCGGACTTGGCGGTGAAGCTTTCTTT. Translated, it gives CASSSGLGGEAFF.

Turning to this clonotype: One junction end disagrees with the germline gene, perhaps due to a read error. The rearrangement joins TRBV7-6 to TRBJ2-7, with TRBD1 as a possible D gene (6 bases). Germline CDR1 reads SGHVS; CDR2 reads FNYEAQ. This CDR3 spans 15 amino acids. The CDR3 DNA is TGTGACAGCAGCTTAGAAAGCGCCAGGGGTTACGAGCAGTACTTC. It yields the protein CDSSLESARGYEQYF.

V gene TRBV27 combines with J gene TRBJ2-3; D tentatively reads TRBD1 or TRBD2 (5 bases each). Germline V gene lookup returns CDR1 MNHEY and CDR2 SMNVEV (reference sequence). The CDR3 consists of 16 residues. Trimming cost V 8 bases and J 3 bases, with 21 bases left between them. The CDR3 DNA is TGTGCCAGCGGCCAATCATCCGGGGCCAAGACAGATACGCAGTATTTT. This gives the protein CASGQSSGAKTDTQYF.

A few counts support this clonotype. The chain joins TRBV5-1 to TRBJ2-3, with no clear D. V lost 2 bases and J 3 bases, leaving 10 bases between the germline ends. The V gene's germline CDR1 is SGHRS and CDR2 YFSETQ. This CDR3 is built from 14 residues. DNA for the CDR3: TGCGCCAGCAGCTTTGCGGTTGTGACAGATACGCAGTATTTT. Translation gives CASSFAVVTDTQYF. Full variable domain (rest looked up from reference TRBV5-1 and TRBJ2-3): KAGVTQTPRYLIKTRGQQVTLSCSPISGHRSVSWYQQTPGQGLQFLFEYFSETQRNKGNFPGRFSGRQFSNSRSEMNVSTLELGDSALYLCASSFAVVTDTQYFGPGTRLTVL.

This clonotype was detected only a few times. The CDR3 nucleotides are TGTGCCAGCAGTTACTCCGGATCGGGAACTAACACCTTC. Amino acid sequence: CASSYSGSGTNTF. The rearrangement uses TRBV6-2 or TRBV6-3 and TRBJ1-2; D remains ambiguous. Germline V gene sequence: CDR1 MNHEY, CDR2 SVGEGT. With 0 bases removed from V and 12 bases from J, the gap between germline ends came to 14 bases. This CDR3 has 13 amino acids.

Of note for this clonotype: The final CDR3 position lacks the conserved phenylalanine or tryptophan, pointing to a likely read error. The V and J genes are TRBV20-1 and TRBJ2-7; 9 nucleotides match TRBD1. There are 14 residues in the CDR3. V gave up 1 base and J gave up 6 bases; unmatched junction bases: 7. The germline gives CDR1 DFQATT, CDR2 SNEGSKA (reference sequence). The CDR3 loop is CSARGDRDLGEQYL. As DNA, the CDR3 is TGCAGTGCTAGAGGGGACAGGGATTTAGGCGAGCAGTACTTA.

This chain connects TRBV7-9 to TRBJ2-1; the D is unclear. The V and J ends lost 8 bases and 8 bases respectively, with 19 bases between them. The CDR3 consists of 14 residues. The germline V gene has CDR1 SEHNR and CDR2 FQNEAQ (reference sequence). This chain's CDR3 is CASSRGGGRDEQFF. For the CDR3, the DNA is TGTGCCAGCTCCCGCGGCGGTGGTCGGGATGAGCAGTTCTTC.

The CDR3 sequence: CASYGTVNTEAFF. The CDR3 nucleotides read TGCGCCAGCTACGGGACGGTGAACACTGAAGCTTTCTTT. J is TRBJ1-1 and V is TRBV5-1; D is perhaps TRBD1 (5 bases). Germline-derived CDR1 and CDR2 are SGHRS and YFSETQ. Trimming cost V 7 bases and J 0 bases, with 10 bases left between them. This CDR3 contains 13 residues.